This TCR beta chain was sequenced during a study of shared clonotypes between healthy human individuals. Overall study findings and caveats: Relative to memory subsets, naive subsets generally showed larger estimated richness.

The donors, healthy adults who were HIV-negative, had experienced no recent acute infections or vaccinations. Note on this clone: Its antigen is undetermined.

This CDR3 region has 15 residues. Trimming shortened V by 4 bases and J by 0 bases, and 13 bases separated the two germline ends. The germline CDR1 and CDR2 sequences are MGHRA and YSYEKL. Genomic DNA of each subset was evenly split across several immunoSEQ plates. TCRdb's copy holds only in-frame clones and misses some; the assay was immunoSEQ multiplex PCR. The repertoire consists of 1,500,000 or so clones, with just under 99% occurring once and the leading ten covering about 0.34%. The receptor comes from a man aged 25 to 40 in good health. V and J are TRBV4-1 and TRBJ2-7; tentatively, D is TRBD2 (6 bases). The sequenced sample consisted of naive CD4+ T cells sorted from blood. As to subset: CD45RA+ positively selected. This CDR3 is CASSPWGLGSYEQYF. In nucleotides, the CDR3 is TGCGCCAGCAGCCCATGGGGACTGGGCTCCTACGAGCAGTACTTC.